Each of the 18 T cell receptor beta chains below was sequenced from the same sample in a study of T cell repertoires in cytomegalovirus infection. A single record per CDR3 protein comes from TCRdb applying MiXCR to the reads. The sample lists some 700,000 distinct CDR3 sequences; roughly 35% were seen once. Sequencing was carried out using PBMCs. The receptors stem from a human donor in good health (CMV status not recorded). Some clones in this sample may be carry-over from other donors' samples.

The chain recombines TRBV6-6 with TRBJ1-2; D is unclear. The CDR3 has 15 residues. Between the trimmed V and J ends, which lost 5 bases and 0 bases, there was a span of 13 bases. Germline V gene data show CDR1 as MNHNY and CDR2 as SVGAGI (reference sequence). CDR3 coding DNA: TGTGCCAGCAGTACGGAAACCCTAACTAACTATGGCTACACCTTC. Its protein product is CASSTETLTNYGYTF.

V usage is TRBV28 and J usage is TRBJ1-2; no definite D call. With 5 bases removed from V and 2 bases from J, the gap between germline ends came to 12 bases. There are 14 residues in the CDR3. CDR1 and CDR2 from the germline V gene are MDHEN and SYDVKM. The CDR3 DNA reads TGTGCCAGCAGTCCCCTGACACCAAACTATGGCTACACCTTC. This gives the protein CASSPLTPNYGYTF.

There are a few counts of this clonotype. The CDR3 DNA follows: TGCAGGGCTGGACAGGGAAACTATAATTCACCCCTCCACTTT. Translation: CRAGQGNYNSPLHF. The V call is TRBV20-1, the J call TRBJ1-6, with TRBD1 matching 8 bases. Per the germline V gene, CDR1 is DFQATT and CDR2 is SNEGSKA (reference sequence). CDR3 length: 14 residues.

This clonotype was picked up a small number of times. The chain couples TRBV5-8 to TRBJ2-1; TRBD1 agrees at 8 bases. The CDR3 is made up of 15 amino acids. The V and J ends lost 0 bases and 9 bases, in that order; junction bases with no gene match: 8. In germline, CDR1 is SGHTS, CDR2 YDEGEE. The DNA of the CDR3 is TGTGCCAGCAGCTTGGCTGGACAGGGTGTGGGTGAGCAGTTCTTC. Protein product: CASSLAGQGVGEQFF.

Of note for this clonotype: Sequence at one end of the junction differs from germline and may be a read error. This chain uses TRBV7-2 with TRBJ2-1, with 7 bases identical to TRBD2. Germline CDR1 and CDR2: SGHTA and FQGNSA. This CDR3 has 15 residues. The CDR3 loop reads CASSFSGTMTNEKFF. CDR3 nucleotides: TGTGCCAGCAGCTTTTCCGGGACTATGACGAATGAGAAGTTCTTC.

V usage is TRBV7-3 and J usage is TRBJ1-1, with D possibly matching TRBD1 (5 bases). The V end lost 6 bases, the J end lost 2 bases, and 16 bases lay between the germline ends. CDR1 and CDR2 from the germline V gene are SGHTA and FQGTGA. The CDR3 extends over 15 amino acids. CDR3 in amino acids: CASSPTAGRNTEAFF. In nucleotides, the CDR3 is TGTGCCAGCAGTCCCACGGCAGGGCGTAACACTGAAGCTTTCTTT.

V is TRBV28 and J is TRBJ2-5; a weak D match, TRBD2 (5 bases). The V gene's germline CDR1 is MDHEN and CDR2 SYDVKM. CDR3 length equals 17 residues. V lost 7 bases and J 2 bases, leaving 23 bases between the germline ends. In DNA, the CDR3 is TGTGCCAGCAACCCCGGCCCACTAGAAAGGGAGCAAGAGACCCAGTACTTC. Its protein product is CASNPGPLEREQETQYF.

This clonotype turned up a few times. The chain links TRBV7-3 to TRBJ2-2, with 11 positions matching TRBD2. Per the germline V gene, CDR1 is SGHTA and CDR2 is FQGTGA. The CDR3 consists of 18 residues. V dropped 4 bases and J dropped 4; count of bases not matched to a gene: 11. This CDR3 reads CASSSSSLAGGATGELFF. CDR3 sequence (DNA): TGTGCCAGCAGCTCCTCATCTCTAGCGGGGGGTGCCACCGGGGAGCTGTTTTTT.

This clonotype came up a few times. The chain carries TRBV10-3 and TRBJ1-4; D may be TRBD1 (6 bases). Germline values: CDR1 ENHRY, CDR2 SYGVKD. The CDR3 spans 19 residues. V lost 10 bases to trimming and J lost 0 bases, with 27 bases between them. The CDR3 here is CATAVSRTDSRATNEKLFF. CDR3 bases: TGTGCCACTGCGGTTTCCCGGACAGACTCTAGAGCAACTAATGAAAAACTGTTTTTT.

This clonotype was seen a handful of times. The V and J genes are TRBV4-1 and TRBJ2-1; 7 bases are shared with TRBD2. Germline CDR1 is MGHRA and CDR2 is YSYEKL. The CDR3 consists of 15 residues. V was pared by 7 bases and J by 5 bases, with 11 bases of the junction left unmatched. The CDR3: CASTQGLPDNNEQFF. The CDR3 DNA reads as TGCGCCAGCACCCAGGGACTACCGGACAACAATGAGCAGTTCTTC.

DNA for the CDR3: TGTGCCACCTGGGGGGGAACCTGGAAAACTGAAGCTTTCTTT. Translating gives CATWGGTWKTEAFF. This sequence joins TRBV28 and TRBJ1-1, with a weak D call TRBD1 (5 bases). The germline V gene encodes CDR1 MDHEN and CDR2 SYDVKM. Trimming stripped 10 bases from V and 5 bases from J, with 20 bases between. The CDR3 has 14 residues.

CDR3 in DNA: TGTGCCAGTAGTATAAGGAGGCAGGGGTACAACGAGCAGTACTTC. The encoded protein is CASSIRRQGYNEQYF. The chain joins TRBV19 to TRBJ2-7, with D possibly being TRBD1 (6 bases). CDR1 is LNHDA, CDR2 SQIVND, per germline (reference sequence). This CDR3 has 15 amino acids. V dropped 2 bases and J dropped 5 bases, with 16 bases sitting between them.

Concerning this clonotype itself: Given a much more abundant clone one base away, this may be a read error. This chain links TRBV7-9 with TRBJ1-3; 7 bases align to TRBD1. The trim removed 1 base at V and 8 bases at J, leaving 8 bases unmatched. The CDR3 totals 15 residues. Germline V gene sequence: CDR1 SEHNR, CDR2 FQNEAQ (reference sequence). The CDR3 nucleotides read TGTGCCAGCAGCTTAGAGAGGGGGCTGGGATACACCATATATTTT. It encodes CASSLERGLGYTIYF.

This clonotype appeared many times. The rearrangement links TRBV7-6 to TRBJ2-2, with 9 bases matching TRBD1. V was pared by 4 bases and J by 6 bases, with 6 bases of the junction left unmatched. The CDR3 extends over 15 amino acids. CDR1 is SGHVS and CDR2 is FNYEAQ in the germline V gene. CDR3 nucleotide sequence: TGTGCCAGCAGCTGGACAGGGGATAAGGCCGGGGAGCTGTTTTTT. Encoded protein: CASSWTGDKAGELFF.

This sequence joins TRBV4-1 and TRBJ1-1; D gene ambiguous. Germline V lookup: CDR1 MGHRA, CDR2 YSYEKL. The CDR3 has 15 amino acids. The ends were cut back, 3 bases at V and 2 bases at J, with 13 bases in the middle. CDR3 loop: CASSHFASGNTEAFF. The CDR3 DNA sequence: TGCGCCAGCAGCCACTTTGCGTCGGGAAACACTGAAGCTTTCTTT.

This clonotype was detected only a few times. The rearrangement links TRBV4-1 to TRBJ2-1, with 11 bases matching TRBD2. The germline gives CDR1 MGHRA, CDR2 YSYEKL. CDR3 length: 18 amino acids. After removal of 4 bases from V and 0 bases from J, the junction contained 8 bases not matched to a gene. The CDR3 DNA follows: TGCGCCAGCAGCCCTCGACTAGCGGGGCAAAGCTCCTACAATGAGCAGTTCTTC. Amino acid sequence: CASSPRLAGQSSYNEQFF.

This chain joins TRBV6-5 and TRBJ2-1; D may be TRBD2 (6 bases). CDR3 length: 16 amino acids. CDR1 is MNHEY and CDR2 is SVGAGI in the germline V gene. Trimming shortened V by 0 bases and J by 4 bases, and 13 bases separated the two germline ends. The CDR3 loop is CASSYSWGERYNEQFF. CDR3 in DNA: TGTGCCAGCAGTTACTCGTGGGGGGAGCGATACAATGAGCAGTTCTTC.

This clonotype was recorded a few times. J is TRBJ2-1 and V is TRBV19; D uncertain. This CDR3 is 16 amino acids long. V lost 5 bases, J lost 2 bases, and 16 bases lay in between. Germline CDR1 LNHDA, CDR2 SQIVND (reference sequence). The CDR3 DNA is TGTGCCAGTAGTCTTGACACTACCGGAGCCTACAATGAGCAGTTCTTC. It is translated as CASSLDTTGAYNEQFF.